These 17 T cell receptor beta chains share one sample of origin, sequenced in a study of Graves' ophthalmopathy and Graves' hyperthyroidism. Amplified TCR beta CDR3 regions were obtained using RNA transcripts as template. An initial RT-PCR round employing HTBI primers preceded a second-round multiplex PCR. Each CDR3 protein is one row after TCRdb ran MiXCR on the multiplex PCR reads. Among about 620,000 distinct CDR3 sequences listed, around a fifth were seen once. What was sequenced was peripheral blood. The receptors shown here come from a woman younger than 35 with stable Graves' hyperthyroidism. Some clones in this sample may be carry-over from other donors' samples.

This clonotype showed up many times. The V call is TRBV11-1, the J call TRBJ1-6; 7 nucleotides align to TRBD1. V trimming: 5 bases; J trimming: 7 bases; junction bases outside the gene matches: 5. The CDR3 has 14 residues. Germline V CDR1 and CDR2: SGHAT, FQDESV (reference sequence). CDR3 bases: TGTGCCAGCAGCGTGGGACAGAAAAATTCACCCCTCCACTTT. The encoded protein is CASSVGQKNSPLHF.

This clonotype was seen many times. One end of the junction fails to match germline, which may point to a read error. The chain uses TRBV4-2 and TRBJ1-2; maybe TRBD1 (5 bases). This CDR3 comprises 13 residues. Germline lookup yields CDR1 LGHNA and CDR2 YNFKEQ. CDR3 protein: CASSQERGYGYTF. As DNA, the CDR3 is TGCGCCAGCAGCCAAGAGAGGGGCTATGGCTACACCTTC.

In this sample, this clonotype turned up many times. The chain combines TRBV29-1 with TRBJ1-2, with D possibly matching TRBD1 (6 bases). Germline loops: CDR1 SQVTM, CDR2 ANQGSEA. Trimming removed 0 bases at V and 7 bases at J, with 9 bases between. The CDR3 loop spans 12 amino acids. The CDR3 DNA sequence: TGCAGCGTTGAAGATATGGGGGCTGGCTACACCTTC. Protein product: CSVEDMGAGYTF.

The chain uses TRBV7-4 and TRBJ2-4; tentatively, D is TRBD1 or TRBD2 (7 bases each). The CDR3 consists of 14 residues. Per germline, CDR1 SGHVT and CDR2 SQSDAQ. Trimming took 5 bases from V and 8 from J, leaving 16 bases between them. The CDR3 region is CASSPGGAGDIQYF. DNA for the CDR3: TGTGCCAGCAGCCCAGGGGGGGCGGGGGACATTCAGTACTTC.

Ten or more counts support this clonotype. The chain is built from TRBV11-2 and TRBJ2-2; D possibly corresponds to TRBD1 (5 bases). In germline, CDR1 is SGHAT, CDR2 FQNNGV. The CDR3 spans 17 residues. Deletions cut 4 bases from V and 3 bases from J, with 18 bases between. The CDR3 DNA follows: TGTGCCAGCAGCTCCCCCTTTCCGGACACGTACACCGGGGAGCTGTTTTTT. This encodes CASSSPFPDTYTGELFF.

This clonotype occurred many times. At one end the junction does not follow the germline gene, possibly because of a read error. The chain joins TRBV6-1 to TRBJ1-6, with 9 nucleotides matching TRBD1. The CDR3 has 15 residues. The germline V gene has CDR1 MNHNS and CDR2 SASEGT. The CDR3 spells CASRVGDRVNSPLHF. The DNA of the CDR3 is TGCGCCAGCAGGGTAGGGGACAGGGTCAATTCACCCCTCCACTTT.

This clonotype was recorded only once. The CDR3: CATSRDRTGEQYF. The CDR3 DNA reads as TGTGCCACCAGCAGAGATAGGACCGGAGAGCAGTACTTC. V is TRBV15 and J is TRBJ2-7; D unresolved. The CDR3 spans 13 residues. CDR1 and CDR2 from the germline V gene are LNHNV and YYDKDF (reference sequence). V gave up 0 bases and J gave up 7 bases, with 10 bases separating them.

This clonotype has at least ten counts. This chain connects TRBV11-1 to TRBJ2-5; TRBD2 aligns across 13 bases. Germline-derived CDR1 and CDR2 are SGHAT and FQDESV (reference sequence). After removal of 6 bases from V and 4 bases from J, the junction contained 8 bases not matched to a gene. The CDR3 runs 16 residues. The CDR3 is CASSLGLAGVAETQYF. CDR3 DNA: TGTGCCAGCAGTCTCGGACTAGCGGGAGTTGCAGAGACCCAGTACTTC.

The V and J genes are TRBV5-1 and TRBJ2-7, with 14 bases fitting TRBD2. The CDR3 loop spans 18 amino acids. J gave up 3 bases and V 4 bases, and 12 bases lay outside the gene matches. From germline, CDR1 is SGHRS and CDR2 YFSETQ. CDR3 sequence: CASSLGLAGGPRLYEQYF. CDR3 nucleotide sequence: TGCGCCAGCAGCCTCGGACTAGCGGGAGGACCACGCCTCTACGAGCAGTACTTC.

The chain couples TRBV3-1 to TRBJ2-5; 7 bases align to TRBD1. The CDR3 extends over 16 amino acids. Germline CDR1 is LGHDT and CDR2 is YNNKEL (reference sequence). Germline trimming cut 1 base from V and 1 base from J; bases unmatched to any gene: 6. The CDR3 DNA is TGTGCCAGCAGCCAAGTAGCCACAGGGGTCCAAGAGACCCAGTACTTC. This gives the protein CASSQVATGVQETQYF.

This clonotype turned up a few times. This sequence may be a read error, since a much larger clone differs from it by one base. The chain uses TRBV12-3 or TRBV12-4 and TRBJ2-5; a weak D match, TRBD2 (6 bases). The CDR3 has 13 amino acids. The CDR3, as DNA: TGTGCCAGCAGCGGGGGTCGACAAGAGACCAAGTACTTC. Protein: CASSGGRQETKYF.

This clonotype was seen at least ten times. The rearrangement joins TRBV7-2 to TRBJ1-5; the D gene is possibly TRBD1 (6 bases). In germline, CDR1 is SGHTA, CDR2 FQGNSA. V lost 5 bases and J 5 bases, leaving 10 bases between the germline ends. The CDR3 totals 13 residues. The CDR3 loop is CASSLNRDQPQHF. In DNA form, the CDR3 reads TGTGCCAGCAGCCTAAACAGGGATCAGCCCCAGCATTTT.

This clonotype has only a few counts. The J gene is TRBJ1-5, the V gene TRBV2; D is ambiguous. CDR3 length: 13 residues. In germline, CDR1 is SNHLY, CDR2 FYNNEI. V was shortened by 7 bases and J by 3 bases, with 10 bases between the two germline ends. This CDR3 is CASIKAVNQPQHF. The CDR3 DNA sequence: TGTGCCAGCATAAAGGCGGTCAATCAGCCCCAGCATTTT.

The CDR3 coding sequence is TGTGCCATCAGTGACCCAGGAGGAAACACCATATATTTT. This encodes CAISDPGGNTIYF. This sequence joins TRBV10-3 and TRBJ1-3; no firm D call. In germline, CDR1 is ENHRY, CDR2 SYGVKD. The V end lost 3 bases, the J end lost 4 bases, and 7 bases lay between the germline ends. There are 13 residues in the CDR3.

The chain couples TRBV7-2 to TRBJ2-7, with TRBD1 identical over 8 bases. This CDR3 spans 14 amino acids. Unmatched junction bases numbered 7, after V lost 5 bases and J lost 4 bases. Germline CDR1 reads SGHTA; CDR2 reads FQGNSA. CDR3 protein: CASSEDRAGYEQYF. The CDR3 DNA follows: TGTGCCAGCAGCGAGGACAGGGCTGGATACGAGCAGTACTTC.

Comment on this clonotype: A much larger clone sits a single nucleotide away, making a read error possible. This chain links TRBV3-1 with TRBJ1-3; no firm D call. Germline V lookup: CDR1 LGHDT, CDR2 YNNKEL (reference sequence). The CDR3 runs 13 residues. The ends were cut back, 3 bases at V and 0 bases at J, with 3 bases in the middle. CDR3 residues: CASSHSSGNTIYF. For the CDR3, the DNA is TGTGCCAGCAGCCACAGCTCTGGAAACACCATATATTTT.

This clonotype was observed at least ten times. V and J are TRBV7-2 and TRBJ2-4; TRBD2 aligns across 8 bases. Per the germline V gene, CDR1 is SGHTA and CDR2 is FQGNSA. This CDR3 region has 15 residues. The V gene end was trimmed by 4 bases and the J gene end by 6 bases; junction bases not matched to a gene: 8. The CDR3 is CASSSRSGGGNIQYF. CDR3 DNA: TGTGCCAGCAGCTCCCGAAGCGGGGGTGGAAACATTCAGTACTTC.